A selection of T cell receptor beta chains follows, all from one sample in a study of cytomegalovirus exposure and HLA in healthy donors. Profiling relied on immunoSEQ multiplex PCR, and the TCRdb table lists in-frame clones only, not all of them. The sample records about 130,000 clones, 75% to 85% being singletons. The source material was PBMCs. These receptors came from a woman in her 40s in good health and CMV-seropositive. Both conserved end residues are part of each CDR3. A D gene is named only where the DNA matches it firmly. Clone size is stated in some rows and not others, as once, few, many or a class when expanded.

J,size,V,D,DNA,CDR3
TRBJ2-3,-,TRBV11-3,TRBD2,TGTGCCAGCAGCTCCCTGGCGGGGGGTACGCAGTATTTT,CASSSLAGGTQYF
TRBJ2-2,-,TRBV6-4,-,TGTGCCAGCAGTTACTTCACCCAAGGACTCTACACCGGGGAGCTGTTTTTT,CASSYFTQGLYTGELFF
TRBJ1-2,-,TRBV5-1,TRBD1,TGCGCCAGCAGCCCCGGGACAGGGGTCGAGAACTATGGCTACACCTTC,CASSPGTGVENYGYTF
TRBJ2-1,-,TRBV4-2,TRBD1,TGTGCCAGCAGCCTATGGACAGGGAGCTACAATGAGCAGTTCTTC,CASSLWTGSYNEQFF
TRBJ1-2,-,TRBV6-4,-,TGTGCCAGCAGTGAAGTTGCATCAGGGGCGAGGAGTGGCTACACCTTC,CASSEVASGARSGYTF
TRBJ1-5,-,TRBV27,-,TGTGCCAGCAGTTTCTCTAGCAATCAGCCCCAACATTTT,CASSFSSNQPQHF
TRBJ2-2,-,TRBV5-1,TRBD1,TGCGCCAGCAGCTTGAATACAGGGGGAAAAGGAAGCACCGGGGAGCTGTTTTTT,CASSLNTGGKGSTGELFF
TRBJ2-2,-,TRBV19,-,TGTGCCAGTAGGCCCCTAGAGAACACCGGGGAGCTGTTTTTT,CASRPLENTGELFF
TRBJ2-1,-,TRBV5-4,TRBD1,TGTGCCAGCAGGACAGGGGGACAGGCAGGTGAGCAGTTCTTC,CASRTGGQAGEQFF
TRBJ2-1,-,TRBV19,TRBD2,TGTGCCAGTAGTATGGGAGGGAGAATAAATGAGCAGTTCTTC,CASSMGGRINEQFF
TRBJ2-1,-,TRBV5-1,TRBD2,TGCGCCAGCAGCTCGGGACTAGCGGGCTACAATGAGCAGTTCTTC,CASSSGLAGYNEQFF
TRBJ1-2,once,TRBV30,-,TGTGCCTGGAGTCCCGGGACAAATAATGGCTACACCTTC,CAWSPGTNNGYTF
TRBJ2-3,-,TRBV5-4,-,TGTGCCAGCAGCTTGGAGGTCGCAGGGGCAGGCGCAGATACGCAGTATTTT,CASSLEVAGAGADTQYF
TRBJ2-1,few,TRBV19,-,TGTGCCAGTAACTCGGCAAAGGGAGTCGCCTACAATGAGCAGTTCTTC,CASNSAKGVAYNEQFF
TRBJ1-6,-,TRBV19,-,TGTGCCAGTAGTTCCAACAGGGACTCACCCCTCCACTTT,CASSSNRDSPLHF
TRBJ2-1,few,TRBV2,TRBD2,TGTGCCAGCAGTCTTTACTATAGGACTAGCGGGACAAGCTCCTACAATGAGCAGTTCTTC,CASSLYYRTSGTSSYNEQFF
TRBJ1-1,-,TRBV7-2,TRBD1,TGTGCCAGCAGCTTATCACAGGGGACCTCAAGTGAAGCTTTCTTT,CASSLSQGTSSEAFF
TRBJ1-5,once,TRBV27,TRBD1,TGTGCCAGCAGTAACAGGGGGCAGGCGCAGCCCCAGCATTTT,CASSNRGQAQPQHF
TRBJ1-3,-,TRBV5-1,-,TGCGCCAGCAGCCGGACGGGGGTGAACTCTGGAAACACCATATATTTT,CASSRTGVNSGNTIYF
TRBJ2-1,-,TRBV4-2,TRBD2,TGTGCCAGCAGCCTTAGCGGGACGGTTTCCTACAATGAGCAGTTCTTC,CASSLSGTVSYNEQFF
TRBJ2-2,-,TRBV9,-,TGTGCCAGCAGCCCTTGGGGAGACACCGGGGAGCTGTTTTTT,CASSPWGDTGELFF
TRBJ2-2,-,TRBV27,TRBD2,TGTGCCAGCGGATTACCGGGACTAGCGGGCACCGGGGAGCTGTTTTTT,CASGLPGLAGTGELFF
TRBJ2-3,-,TRBV5-1,-,TGCGCCAGCACCTTCCCACAGGGTAGCGGCACAGATACGCAGTATTTT,CASTFPQGSGTDTQYF
TRBJ2-6,-,TRBV7-8,TRBD1,TGTGCCAGCAGCCATAGGGGGACAGGGGGCGCTGGGGCCAACGTCCTGACTTTC,CASSHRGTGGAGANVLTF
TRBJ2-5,-,TRBV4-2,TRBD1,TGTGCCAGCAGCCACCCCTCGGCGACAGGGCTAGAGACCCAGTACTTC,CASSHPSATGLETQYF
TRBJ2-1,-,TRBV10-3,-,TGTGCCATCAGACTAGACAGGTCCCGCGGATCCTACAATGAGCAGTTCTTC,CAIRLDRSRGSYNEQFF
TRBJ2-7,-,TRBV29-1,TRBD2,TGCAGCGTTGAAGGGGCCAGCGGGAGCTACGAGCAGTACTTC,CSVEGASGSYEQYF
TRBJ2-5,-,TRBV18,-,TGTGCCAGCTCAAACAGCTTGGTGGGCGAGACCCAGTACTTC,CASSNSLVGETQYF
TRBJ2-1,few,TRBV25-1,TRBD2,TGTGCCAGCCGATACTCTAGCGGGGTAAATGAGCAGTTCTTC,CASRYSSGVNEQFF